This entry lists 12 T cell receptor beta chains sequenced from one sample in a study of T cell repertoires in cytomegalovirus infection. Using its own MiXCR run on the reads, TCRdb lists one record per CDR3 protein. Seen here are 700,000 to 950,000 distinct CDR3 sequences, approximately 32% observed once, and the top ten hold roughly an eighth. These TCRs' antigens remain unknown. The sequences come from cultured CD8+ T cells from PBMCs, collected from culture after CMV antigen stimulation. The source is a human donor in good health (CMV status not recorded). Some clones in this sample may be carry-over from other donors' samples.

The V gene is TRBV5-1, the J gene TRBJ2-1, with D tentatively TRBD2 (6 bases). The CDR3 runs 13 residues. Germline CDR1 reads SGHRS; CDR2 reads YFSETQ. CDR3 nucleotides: TGCGGAGCGGGTCTTACTTTAGGGTATGAGCAGTTCTTC. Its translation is CGAGLTLGYEQFF.

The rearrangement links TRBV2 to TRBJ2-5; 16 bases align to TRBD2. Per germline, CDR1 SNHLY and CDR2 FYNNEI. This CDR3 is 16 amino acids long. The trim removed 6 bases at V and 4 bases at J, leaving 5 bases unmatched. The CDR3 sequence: CASRGTSGGVGETQYF. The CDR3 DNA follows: TGTGCCAGCAGAGGGACTAGCGGGGGGGTAGGAGAGACCCAGTACTTC.

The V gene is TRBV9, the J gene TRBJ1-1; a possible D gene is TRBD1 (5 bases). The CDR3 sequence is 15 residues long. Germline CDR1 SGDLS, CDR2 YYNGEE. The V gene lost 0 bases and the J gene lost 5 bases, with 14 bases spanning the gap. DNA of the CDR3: TGTGCCAGCAGCGTAGAAGTGCAGGGAGGAACTGAAGCTTTCTTT. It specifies CASSVEVQGGTEAFF. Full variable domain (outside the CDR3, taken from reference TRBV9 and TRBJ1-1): DSGVTQTPKHLITATGQRVTLRCSPRSGDLSVYWYQQSLDQGLQFLIQYYNGEERAKGNILERFSAQQFPDLHSELNLSSLELGDSALYFCASSVEVQGGTEAFFGQGTRLTVV.

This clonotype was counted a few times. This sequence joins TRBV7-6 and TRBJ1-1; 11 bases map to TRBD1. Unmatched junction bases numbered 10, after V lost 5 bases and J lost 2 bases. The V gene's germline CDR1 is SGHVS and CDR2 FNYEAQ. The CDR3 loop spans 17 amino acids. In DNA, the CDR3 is TGTGCCAGCAGCCCCCGGACAGGGGGCGGGGGTAACACTGAAGCTTTCTTT. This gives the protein CASSPRTGGGGNTEAFF.

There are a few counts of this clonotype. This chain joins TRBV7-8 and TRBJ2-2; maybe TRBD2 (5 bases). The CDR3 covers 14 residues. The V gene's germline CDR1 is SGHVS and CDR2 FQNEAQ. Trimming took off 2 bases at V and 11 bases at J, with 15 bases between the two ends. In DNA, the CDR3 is TGTGCCAGCAGCTTAAAATTACAAGGGAGAGAGCTGTTTTTT. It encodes CASSLKLQGRELFF.

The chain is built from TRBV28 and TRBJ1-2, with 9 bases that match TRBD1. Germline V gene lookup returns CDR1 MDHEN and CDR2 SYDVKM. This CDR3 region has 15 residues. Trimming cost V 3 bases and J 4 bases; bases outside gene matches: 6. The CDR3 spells CASSFPGTGLYGYTF. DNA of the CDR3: TGTGCCAGCAGTTTCCCGGGGACAGGGCTCTATGGCTACACCTTC.

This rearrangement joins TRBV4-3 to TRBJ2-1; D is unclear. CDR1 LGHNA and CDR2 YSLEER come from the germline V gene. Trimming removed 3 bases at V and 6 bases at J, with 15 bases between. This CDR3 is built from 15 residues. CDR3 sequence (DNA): TGCGCCAGCAGCCAGGCCCGAAATAGACTCAATGAGCAGTTCTTC. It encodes CASSQARNRLNEQFF.

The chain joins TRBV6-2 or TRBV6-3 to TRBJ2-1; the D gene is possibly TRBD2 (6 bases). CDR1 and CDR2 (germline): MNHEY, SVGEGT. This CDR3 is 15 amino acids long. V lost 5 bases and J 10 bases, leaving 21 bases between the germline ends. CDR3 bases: TGTGCCAGCAGTGCTCGGGACTCCCGTATGAGGGAGCAGTTCTTC. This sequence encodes CASSARDSRMREQFF.

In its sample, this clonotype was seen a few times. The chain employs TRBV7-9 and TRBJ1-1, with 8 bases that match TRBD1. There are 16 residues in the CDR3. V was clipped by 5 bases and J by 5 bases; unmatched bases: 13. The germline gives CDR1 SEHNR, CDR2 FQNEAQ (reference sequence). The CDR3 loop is CASSPKDRAITTEAFF. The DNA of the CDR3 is TGTGCCAGCAGCCCGAAGGACAGGGCCATAACTACTGAAGCTTTCTTT.

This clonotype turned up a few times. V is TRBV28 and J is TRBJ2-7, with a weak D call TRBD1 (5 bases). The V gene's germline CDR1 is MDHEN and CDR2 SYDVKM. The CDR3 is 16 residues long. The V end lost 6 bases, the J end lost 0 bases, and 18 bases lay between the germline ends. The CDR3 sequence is CASSSVGVPTSYEQYV. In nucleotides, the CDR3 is TGTGCCAGCAGCTCAGTAGGGGTCCCTACCTCCTACGAGCAGTACGTC.

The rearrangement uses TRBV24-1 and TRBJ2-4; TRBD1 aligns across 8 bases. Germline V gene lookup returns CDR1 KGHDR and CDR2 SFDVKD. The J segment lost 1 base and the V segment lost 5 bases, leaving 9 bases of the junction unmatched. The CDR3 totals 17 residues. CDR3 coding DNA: TGTGCCACCAGTGCCCGGGCGACAGGGGAGGCCAAAAACATTCAGTACTTC. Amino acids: CATSARATGEAKNIQYF.

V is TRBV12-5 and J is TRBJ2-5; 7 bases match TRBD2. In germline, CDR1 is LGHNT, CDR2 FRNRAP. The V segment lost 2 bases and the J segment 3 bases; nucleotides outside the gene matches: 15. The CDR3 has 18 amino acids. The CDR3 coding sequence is TGTGCTAGTGGTTTGCCCCAACCTGGGACTACTGGGGAAGAGACCCAGTACTTC. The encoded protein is CASGLPQPGTTGEETQYF.